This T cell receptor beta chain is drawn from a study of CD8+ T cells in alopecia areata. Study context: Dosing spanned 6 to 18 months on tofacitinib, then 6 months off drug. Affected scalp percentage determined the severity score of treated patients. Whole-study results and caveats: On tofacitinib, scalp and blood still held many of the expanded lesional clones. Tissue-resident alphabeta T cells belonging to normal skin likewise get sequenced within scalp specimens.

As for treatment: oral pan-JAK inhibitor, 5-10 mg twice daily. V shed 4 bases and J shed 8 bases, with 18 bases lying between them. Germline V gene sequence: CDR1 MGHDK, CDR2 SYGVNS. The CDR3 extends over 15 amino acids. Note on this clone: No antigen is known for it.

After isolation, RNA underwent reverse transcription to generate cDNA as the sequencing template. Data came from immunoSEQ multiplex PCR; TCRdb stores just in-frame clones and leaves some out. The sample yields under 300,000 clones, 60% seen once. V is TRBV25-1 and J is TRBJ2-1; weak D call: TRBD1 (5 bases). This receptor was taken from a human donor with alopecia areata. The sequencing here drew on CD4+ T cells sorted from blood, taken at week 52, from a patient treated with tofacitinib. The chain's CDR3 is CASSGPRHRWDEQFF. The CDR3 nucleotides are TGTGCCAGCAGTGGACCCAGGCACAGGTGGGATGAGCAGTTCTTC.